Sequencing of this T cell receptor (beta chain) was carried out in a study of response to subunit inactivated influenza vaccine. There are 16 residues in the CDR3. The germline gives CDR1 MNHEY, CDR2 SMNVEV (reference sequence). V was trimmed by 3 bases and J by 0 bases, leaving 12 bases between them. TCRdb re-analysed the RT-PCR reads in MiXCR, keeping a single row per CDR3 protein. The sample shows more than 550,000 distinct CDR3 sequences, around 10% of them seen only once. Another study also made use of these data, one on T cells expressing NK-cell markers. This second report adds: Template switching by 5'RACE with UMIs generated the TCR beta cDNA. Sorted CD3+CD56-NKG2C+, CD3+CD56+NKG2C+ and CD3+CD56+NKG2C- T cells supplied the TCR beta repertoires. A handful of donors showed these clonotypes also leading the CD3+CD56-NKG2C+ fraction.

The receptor's source is a man aged 45-65 years who received an inactivated influenza vaccine. The genes are TRBV27 and TRBJ1-5; D remains unclear. Sequenced material: PBMCs from blood, taken on the day of vaccination. In nucleotides, the CDR3 is TGTGCCAGCAGTTTCCAGTTTGACGGTAGCAATCAGCCCCAGCATTTT. Translated: CASSFQFDGSNQPQHF.